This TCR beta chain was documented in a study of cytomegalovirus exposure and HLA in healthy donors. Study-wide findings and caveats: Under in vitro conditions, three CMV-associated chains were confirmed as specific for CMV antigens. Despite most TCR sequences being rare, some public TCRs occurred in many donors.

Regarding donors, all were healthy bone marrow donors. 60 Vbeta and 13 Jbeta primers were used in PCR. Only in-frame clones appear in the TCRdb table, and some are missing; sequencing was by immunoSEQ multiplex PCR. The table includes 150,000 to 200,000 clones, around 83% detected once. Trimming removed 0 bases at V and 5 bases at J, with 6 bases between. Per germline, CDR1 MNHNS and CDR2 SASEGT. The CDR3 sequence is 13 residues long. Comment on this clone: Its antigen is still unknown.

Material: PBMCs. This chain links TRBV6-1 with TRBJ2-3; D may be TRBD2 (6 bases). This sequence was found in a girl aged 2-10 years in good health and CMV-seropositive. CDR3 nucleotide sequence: TGTGCCAGCAGTGAAGCGACTAGAGATACGCAGTATTTT. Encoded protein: CASSEATRDTQYF.